This T cell receptor beta chain was sequenced in a study of molecular identifiers for immune sequencing clone quantification (dated by TCRdb to 2016 to 2018). Broadly, across the study: For a replicate experiment, RNA from 20,000 or 100,000 naive CD8 T cells was divided into five aliquots, and four of the five aliquots were sequenced. This methods study benchmarked molecular-identifier clustering-based TCR repertoire sequencing (MIDCIRS) and TCR RNA copy counting, using CD8 T cells to do so.

CDR1 and CDR2, looked up from the germline V gene (reference sequence), are GTSNPN and SVGIG. The CDR3 holds 13 amino acids from the cysteine to the phenylalanine. This entry keeps only the CDR3 DNA: 39 bases, framed from base 1. At the junction V is shortened by 3 bases and J by 3 bases, with 12 bases in between. About this clonotype itself: Its recognized antigen is unknown. No per-base quality is available; no much larger clone lies one base away.

Naive CD8 T cell libraries were made from approximately 22,000 to 940,000 sorted cells using 10%, 30% or 50% of purified RNA. On a BD FACSAria II, naive CD8 T cells were FACS-sorted as CD8+CD4-CCR7+CD45RA+ and collected into RLT Plus buffer. To test detection sensitivity, Jurkat RNA equal to some 11 TCR copies was added to samples of about 18,000-1,100,000 naive CD8 T cells. CD8 T cells were enriched using RosetteSep CD8+ T Cell Enrichment Cocktail and Ficoll-Paque, and the enriched cells then underwent ACK red cell lysis. Libraries were prepared through PCR. Sequencing instrument: Illumina HiSeq 4000. Bulk TCR libraries were prepared as previously described, using TCR primers listed in Table S5. Total RNA was purified with the Qiagen AllPrep DNA/RNA kit. Reads from multiple sequencing runs of the same library were pooled before analysis. The study's processing was this. Reads were retained only if their TCR constant sequence matched exactly, and those retained reads were trimmed to 150 nt and grouped according to their 12-nt molecular barcodes. Reads in each barcode group were sub-clustered using a 15% Levenshtein threshold, and a quality-weighted consensus sequence was built for each RNA molecule. Non-functional sequences were filtered out, along with any lower-count sequence sitting one edit away from another sequence. On the basis of fitting two negative binomial distributions, barcode sub-clusters with fewer than 20% of the maximum read count were discarded. TCRdb reran the public reads through fastp at Q25 and MiXCR, keeping productive beta chains. Under each unique CDR3 protein, matching rows form one entry showing the most common genes and DNA. TCRdb, rather than the study authors, made the V and J calls. The sample data list 550,000 to 750,000 distinct CDR3 sequences, and about 20% of these were observed just once. Roughly 0.83% of the sample is taken by the ten largest.

General conclusions and limits of the study: Modeling indicated about 3 TCR RNA copies recovered per cell, compared with around 10 by digital PCR, which implies a capture efficiency of approximately 30%. In CMV-specific effector cells, over 99% of molecules were held by clones above 20 RNA copies, whereas under 1% of molecules were held by such clones in naive cells. Identical TCR molecules sharing a barcode could cause highly expanded clone sizes to be underestimated. Even against a background of about a million naive CD8 T cells, spiked-in Jurkat TCR RNA amounting to a single cell's worth was reported to be detectable. Spiked-in Jurkat TCR RNA (roughly 10 copies' worth), which is not part of the donor repertoire, was contained in the naive libraries. When barcode sub-clustering was not used, chimeric consensus sequences inflated TCR diversity, with chimeras reaching as high as 47%.

This chain is built from TRBV30 and TRBJ2-7, with no D gene named confidently. Sequencing was done on a sample of naive CD8+ T cells from blood, with Jurkat cell RNA spiked in. This specimen's cell subset or site label, per the study, means: FACS-sorted CD8+CD4-CCR7+CD45RA+ naive T cells. The sequence was collected from a human donor in good health. Some libraries in this study had Jurkat cell RNA spiked in. The CDR3 protein is CAWSPFLDYEQYF. The base sequence is TGTGCCTGGAGCCCTTTCTTGGACTACGAGCAGTACTTC.